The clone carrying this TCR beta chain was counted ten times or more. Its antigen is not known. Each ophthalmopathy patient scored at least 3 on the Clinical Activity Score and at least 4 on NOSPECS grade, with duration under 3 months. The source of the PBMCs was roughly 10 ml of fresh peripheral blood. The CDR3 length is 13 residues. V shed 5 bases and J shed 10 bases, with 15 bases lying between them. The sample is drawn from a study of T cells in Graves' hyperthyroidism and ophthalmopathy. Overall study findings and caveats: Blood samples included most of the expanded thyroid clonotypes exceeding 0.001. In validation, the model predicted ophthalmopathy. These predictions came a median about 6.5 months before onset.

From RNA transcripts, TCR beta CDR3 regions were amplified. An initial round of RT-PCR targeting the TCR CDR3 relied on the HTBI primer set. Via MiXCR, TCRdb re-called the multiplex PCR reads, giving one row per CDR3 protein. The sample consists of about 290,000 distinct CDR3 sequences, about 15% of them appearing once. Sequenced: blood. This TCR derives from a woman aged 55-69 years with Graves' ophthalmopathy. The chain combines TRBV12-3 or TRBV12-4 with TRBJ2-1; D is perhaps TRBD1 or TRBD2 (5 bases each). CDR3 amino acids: CASSGTYSVEQFF. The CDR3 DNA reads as TGTGCCAGCAGTGGGACCTACAGCGTCGAGCAGTTCTTC.